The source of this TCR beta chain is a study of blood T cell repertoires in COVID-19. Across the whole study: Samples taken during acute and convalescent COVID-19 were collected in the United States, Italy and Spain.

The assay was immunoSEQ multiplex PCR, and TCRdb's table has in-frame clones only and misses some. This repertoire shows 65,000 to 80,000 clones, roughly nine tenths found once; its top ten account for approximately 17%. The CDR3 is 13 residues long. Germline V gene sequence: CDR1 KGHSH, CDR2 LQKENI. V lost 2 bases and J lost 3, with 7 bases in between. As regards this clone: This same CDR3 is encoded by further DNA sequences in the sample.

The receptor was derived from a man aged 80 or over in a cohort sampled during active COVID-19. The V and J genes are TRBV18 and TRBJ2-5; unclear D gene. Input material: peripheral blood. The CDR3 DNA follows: TGTGCCAGCTCACCATTCCGGGAAGAGACCCAGTACTTC. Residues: CASSPFREETQYF.